This T cell receptor (beta chain) was recorded in a study of CD8 T cells in ankylosing spondylitis. Germline loops: CDR1 MNHEY, CDR2 SVGAGI. This CDR3 comprises 14 residues. V lost 4 bases, J lost 1 base, and 10 bases lay in between. Study observations and caveats: A TCR beta motif of several highly homologous variants appeared characteristic of ankylosing spondylitis blood.

A single record per CDR3 protein comes from TCRdb applying MiXCR to the 5' RACE reads. The data show over 110,000 distinct CDR3 sequences, with roughly 8.3% seen just once and about 7.3% held by the top ten. This clonotype has a count of ten or more. What it binds is not known. Input material: synovial fluid, either unsorted or a sorted T cell fraction (not recorded which). The rearrangement joins TRBV6-5 to TRBJ1-1; the D is unclear. The TCR sequence derives from a male donor with ankylosing spondylitis. This CDR3 reads CASSLTVGNTEAFF. DNA for the CDR3: TGTGCCAGCAGTTTGACGGTGGGGAACACTGAAGCTTTCTTT.